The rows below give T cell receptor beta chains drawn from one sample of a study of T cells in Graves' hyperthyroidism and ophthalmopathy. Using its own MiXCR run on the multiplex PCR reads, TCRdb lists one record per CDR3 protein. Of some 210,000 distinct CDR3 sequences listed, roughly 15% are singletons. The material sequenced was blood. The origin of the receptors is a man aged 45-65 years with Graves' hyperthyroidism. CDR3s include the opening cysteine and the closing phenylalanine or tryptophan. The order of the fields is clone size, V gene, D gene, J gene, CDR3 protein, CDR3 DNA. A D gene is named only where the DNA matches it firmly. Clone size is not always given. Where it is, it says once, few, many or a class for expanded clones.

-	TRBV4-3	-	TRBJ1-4	CASSQLQGSGEKLFF	TGCGCCAGCAGCCAACTACAGGGAAGTGGAGAAAAACTGTTTTTT
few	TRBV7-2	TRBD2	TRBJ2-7	CASSLVWGLAGVYEQYF	TGTGCCAGCAGCTTAGTTTGGGGCCTAGCGGGAGTTTACGAGCAGTACTTC
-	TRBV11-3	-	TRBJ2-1	CASSLVGGSYNEQFF	TGTGCCAGCAGCTTAGTAGGGGGGTCCTACAATGAGCAGTTCTTC
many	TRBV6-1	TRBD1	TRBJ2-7	CASSDGRQGVNEQYF	TGTGCCAGCAGTGATGGGAGACAGGGGGTCAACGAGCAGTACTTC
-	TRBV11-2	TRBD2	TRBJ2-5	CASRVASGETQYF	TGTGCCAGCAGAGTGGCTAGCGGGGAGACCCAGTACTTC
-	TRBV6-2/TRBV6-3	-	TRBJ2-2	CASSYVNLGELFF	TGTGCCAGCAGTTACGTCAACTTGGGGGAGCTGTTTTTT
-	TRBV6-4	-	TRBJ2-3	CASSAEQGPHNTQYF	TGTGCCAGCAGTGCCGAACAGGGCCCCCATAATACGCAGTATTTT
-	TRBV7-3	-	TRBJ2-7	CASSLAAGNEQYF	TGTGCCAGCAGCTTAGCGGCAGGGAACGAGCAGTACTTC
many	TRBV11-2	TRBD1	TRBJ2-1	CASSYRGNEQFF	TGTGCCAGCAGCTACAGGGGGAATGAGCAGTTCTTC
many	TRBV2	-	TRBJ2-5	CASIRGAQETQYF	TGTGCCAGCATAAGGGGGGCCCAAGAGACCCAGTACTTC
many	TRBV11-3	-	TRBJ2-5	CASSPLRGSQETQYF	TGTGCCAGCAGCCCTCTGCGGGGATCCCAAGAGACCCAGTACTTC
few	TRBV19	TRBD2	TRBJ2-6	CASSTPGGLAISGANVLTF	TGTGCCAGTAGTACGCCGGGGGGGCTTGCGATCTCTGGGGCCAACGTCCTGACTTTC
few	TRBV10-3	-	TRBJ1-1	CAIRAQMNTEAFF	TGTGCCATCAGGGCACAGATGAACACTGAAGCTTTCTTT
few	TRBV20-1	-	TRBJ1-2	CSARGSGRLLYTF	TGCAGTGCTAGAGGGTCGGGACGGCTTCTATACACCTTC
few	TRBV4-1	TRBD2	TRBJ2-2	CASNTPSGRDTGELFF	TGCGCCAGCAATACTCCTAGCGGGAGAGACACCGGGGAGCTGTTTTTT
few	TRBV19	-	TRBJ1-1	CASGIPENTEAFF	TGTGCCAGTGGGATACCGGAGAACACTGAAGCTTTCTTT
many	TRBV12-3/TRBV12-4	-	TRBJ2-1	CASSPGTDFPHEQFF	TGTGCCAGCAGCCCCGGGACTGACTTCCCTCATGAGCAGTTCTTC
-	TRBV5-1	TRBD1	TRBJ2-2	CPSGTGETNTGELFF	TGCCCCAGCGGGACAGGGGAAACGAACACCGGGGAGCTGTTTTTT
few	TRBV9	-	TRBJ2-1	CASSVRLVGADEQFF	TGTGCCAGCAGCGTAAGACTAGTCGGGGCGGATGAGCAGTTCTTC
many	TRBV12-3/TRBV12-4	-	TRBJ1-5	CASSFDFSNQPQHF	TGTGCCAGCAGTTTTGATTTCTCCAATCAGCCCCAGCATTTT
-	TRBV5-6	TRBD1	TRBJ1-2	CASSSGTGALGYTF	TGTGCCAGCAGCTCCGGGACAGGGGCTCTTGGCTACACCTTC
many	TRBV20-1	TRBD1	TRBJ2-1	CSARDRPTGGNEQFF	TGCAGTGCTAGAGATCGGCCCACAGGGGGCAATGAGCAGTTCTTC
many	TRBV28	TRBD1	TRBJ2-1	CASSFGTGPYNEQFF	TGTGCCAGCAGTTTCGGGACAGGGCCCTACAATGAGCAGTTCTTC
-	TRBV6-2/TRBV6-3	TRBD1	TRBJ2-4	CASKKTGGGDIQYF	TGTGCCAGCAAAAAGACAGGGGGCGGAGACATTCAGTACTTC
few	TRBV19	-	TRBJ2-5	CASSIGGTYQETQYF	TGTGCCAGTAGTATTGGCGGAACGTACCAAGAGACCCAGTACTTC
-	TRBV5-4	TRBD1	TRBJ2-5	CASSRDLQGLLETQYF	TGTGCCAGCAGCCGAGACTTACAGGGGCTGTTGGAGACCCAGTACTTC
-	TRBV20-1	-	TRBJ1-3	CSALVRASGNTIYF	TGCAGTGCCTTAGTGCGGGCCTCTGGAAACACCATATATTTT
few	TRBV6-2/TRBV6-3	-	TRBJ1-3	CASSVPGGNTIYF	TGTGCCAGCAGTGTTCCAGGAGGAAACACCATATATTTT
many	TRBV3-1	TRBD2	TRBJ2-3	CASSQGTLAGAADTQYF	TGTGCCAGCAGCCAAGGTACACTAGCGGGAGCCGCAGATACGCAGTATTTT
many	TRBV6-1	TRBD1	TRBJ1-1	CASSDHGTWDRWAEAFF	TGTGCCAGCAGTGACCACGGGACTTGGGACAGATGGGCTGAAGCTTTCTTT
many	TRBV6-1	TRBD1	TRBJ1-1	CASSPRGQGNTEAFF	TGTGCCAGCAGTCCTCGTGGACAGGGGAACACTGAAGCTTTCTTT
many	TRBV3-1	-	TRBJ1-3	CASSLGPSGNTIYF	TGTGCCAGCAGCTTGGGACCCTCTGGAAACACCATATATTTT
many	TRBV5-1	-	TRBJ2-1	CASSRTGSWGNEQFF	TGCGCCAGCAGCCGGACGGGGAGCTGGGGCAATGAGCAGTTCTTC
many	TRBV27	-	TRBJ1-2	CASSLDPLIYGYTF	TGTGCCAGCAGTTTAGACCCCCTGATTTATGGCTACACCTTC
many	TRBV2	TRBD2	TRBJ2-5	CASKREGRETQYF	TGTGCCAGCAAGCGGGAGGGTCGGGAGACCCAGTACTTC
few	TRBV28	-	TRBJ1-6	CASSLRSSPLHF	TGTGCCAGCAGCCTCAGAAGTTCACCCCTCCACTTT
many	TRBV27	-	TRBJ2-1	CASRGLYGGFSNEQFF	TGTGCCAGCAGGGGACTCTACGGAGGGTTCTCGAATGAGCAGTTCTTC
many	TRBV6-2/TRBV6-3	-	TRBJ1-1	CASSYQVRGTEAFF	TGTGCCAGCAGTTATCAAGTCAGGGGTACTGAAGCTTTCTTT
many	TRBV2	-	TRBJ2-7	CASRGQIEQYF	TGTGCCAGCAGAGGACAGATCGAGCAGTACTTC
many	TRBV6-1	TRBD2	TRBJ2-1	CASSILAGGGNNEQFF	TGTGCCAGCAGTATCCTAGCGGGAGGGGGAAACAATGAGCAGTTCTTC